This note documents a single TCR beta chain sequence. Its specificity is not known. The sample originates from a study of OX40 agonist ivuxolimab in advanced cancers. Profiling relied on immunoSEQ multiplex PCR, and the TCRdb table lists in-frame clones only, not all of them. The table has over 25,000 clones, more than 75% seen once. The length of the CDR3 is 18 residues. After removal of 4 bases from V and 5 bases from J, the junction contained 14 bases not matched to a gene. Germline loops: CDR1 LGHNA, CDR2 YNFKEQ. Study results and caveats: CD4+ and CD8+ T cells in blood underwent clonal expansion by week 6 at 0.1 to 3.0 mg/kg.

This specimen was CD4+ or CD8+ T cells sorted from blood, taken in a trial of the OX40 agonist ivuxolimab. The sequence came from an adult with an advanced solid tumor such as melanoma, head and neck, liver or kidney cancer. The chain carries TRBV4-2 and TRBJ2-2, with TRBD1 matching 9 bases. The CDR3 spells CASSLETPGQGETGELFF. The CDR3 nucleotides read TGTGCCAGCAGCCTCGAAACACCGGGACAGGGTGAAACCGGGGAGCTGTTTTTT.